Listed below are T cell receptor beta chains from one sample, sequenced in a study of cytomegalovirus exposure and HLA in healthy donors. This table comes from immunoSEQ multiplex PCR, and its TCRdb copy is limited to in-frame clones, with some not included. The table lists about 160,000 clones, approximately 81% of them singletons. Input material: PBMCs. The source of these receptors is a male donor in good health and CMV-seronegative. Both conserved end residues are part of each CDR3. Fields, in order: V gene, D gene, J gene, clone size, CDR3 DNA, CDR3 protein. The D gene is left open where the match is weak. The size field is filled for only some rows; it gives once, few, many or a size class.

TRBV25-1	NA	TRBJ1-6	once	TGTGCCAGCAGTATTAGTCAGGGGACAAATTCACCCCTCCACTTT	CASSISQGTNSPLHF
TRBV6-1	TRBD1	TRBJ2-2	NA	TGTGCCAGCAGTCCCTACAGGGGGTTTACCGGGGAGCTGTTTTTT	CASSPYRGFTGELFF
TRBV7-2	TRBD2	TRBJ2-2	NA	TGTGCCAGCAGTGGGAGGGCCTTTCGGGGCACCGGGGAGCTGTTTTTT	CASSGRAFRGTGELFF
TRBV5-4	NA	TRBJ2-5	few	TGTGCCAGCAGCGCCCGGGAGACCCAGTACTTC	CASSARETQYF
TRBV6-5	NA	TRBJ1-6	NA	TGTGCCAGCAGTTACGGTCGGGGATCACCCCTCCACTTT	CASSYGRGSPLHF
TRBV19	NA	TRBJ2-1	NA	TGTGCCAGTAGCCAACGACTAGAGCAGTTCTTC	CASSQRLEQFF
TRBV5-1	NA	TRBJ2-1	NA	TGCGCCAGCAGCTTAGACTACCCCTCCTACAATGAGCAGTTCTTC	CASSLDYPSYNEQFF
TRBV7-3	TRBD2	TRBJ2-1	NA	TGTGCCAGCAGTCCCGGTGGGGGGGACTACAATGAGCAGTTCTTC	CASSPGGGDYNEQFF
TRBV5-6	TRBD1	TRBJ1-6	NA	TGTGCCAGCAGCACCGGGACAGGGGGCCGGAATAATTCACCCCTCCACTTT	CASSTGTGGRNNSPLHF
TRBV12-5	TRBD1	TRBJ1-3	NA	TGTGCTAGTGGTTTGGTAGGAAAGCCGGCAGGGGGTGGTTCTGGAAACACCATATATTTT	CASGLVGKPAGGGSGNTIYF
TRBV9	NA	TRBJ2-2	NA	TGTGCCAGCAGCGTAGCTGGGACTGGGGGTGAGGAGCTGTTTTTT	CASSVAGTGGEELFF
TRBV7-3	TRBD2	TRBJ2-7	few	TGTGCCAGCAGCTTATATGGCGGGGGGGCTTACGAGCAGTACTTC	CASSLYGGGAYEQYF
TRBV19	NA	TRBJ2-1	NA	TGTGCCAGTAGTATACTGCCAGGATCATCCTACAATGAGCAGTTCTTC	CASSILPGSSYNEQFF
TRBV7-2	NA	TRBJ2-2	NA	TGTGCCAGCAGCTTAGGGCCCCACACCGGGGAGCTGTTTTTT	CASSLGPHTGELFF
TRBV5-1	TRBD1	TRBJ2-7	NA	TGCGCCAGCGGCTCCGGGACAGGGGGCTACGAGCAGTACTTC	CASGSGTGGYEQYF
TRBV7-2	NA	TRBJ2-7	NA	TGTGCCAGCAGCTTATCCCCTACTGTGCAGTACTTC	CASSLSPTVQYF
TRBV6-4	TRBD1	TRBJ1-1	NA	TGTGCCAGCAGTGTCCGGACAGGGGCCGAAGCTTTCTTT	CASSVRTGAEAFF
TRBV6-5	NA	TRBJ1-1	NA	TGTGCCAGCAGTTACAGAGGCAGTAAAGCGAACACTGAAGCTTTCTTT	CASSYRGSKANTEAFF
TRBV7-2	NA	TRBJ1-5	NA	TGTGCCAGCAGCTTAGGGTCCCAGGGACACTCTCCCCAGCATTTT	CASSLGSQGHSPQHF
TRBV19	NA	TRBJ2-7	NA	TGTGCCAGTAGTAGCGGCGAGCAGTACTTC	CASSSGEQYF
TRBV28	NA	TRBJ1-5	NA	TGTGCCAGCAGTTTTTCCAGGGTACTCTATCAGCCCCAGCATTTT	CASSFSRVLYQPQHF
TRBV2	NA	TRBJ1-5	NA	TGTGCCAGCAGACGGGACACCCAGGGGCCCCAGCATTTT	CASRRDTQGPQHF
TRBV7-9	NA	TRBJ1-4	NA	TGTGCCAGCAGCCCAGGGAGCCGGGAGCGTGAAAAACTGTTTTTT	CASSPGSREREKLFF
TRBV2	NA	TRBJ2-2	NA	TGTGCCAGCATCTCCGGAACAGTGAACACCGGGGAGCTGTTTTTT	CASISGTVNTGELFF
TRBV5-1	NA	TRBJ2-1	once	TGCGCCAGCAGCTTGTTTCCGGGCTCCTACAATGAGCAGTTCTTC	CASSLFPGSYNEQFF
TRBV7-2	TRBD1	TRBJ2-2	NA	TGTGCCAGCAGCTTAGGGGGGACAGGGGTTTCCGGGGAGCTGTTTTTT	CASSLGGTGVSGELFF